This T cell receptor beta chain derives from a study of technical replicates of blood from a handful of donors. The table came from immunoSEQ multiplex PCR; TCRdb's copy has only in-frame clones and leaves some out. The sample carries more than 65,000 clones, roughly 90% recorded once. J gave up 4 bases and V 6 bases, and 11 bases lay outside the gene matches. The CDR3 contains 15 residues. CDR1 MNHNS and CDR2 SASEGT come from the germline V gene. The TCR comes from a human donor in good health. Sequencing input: T cells isolated from PBMCs. The rearrangement uses TRBV6-1 and TRBJ1-2; TRBD1 aligns across 7 bases. CDR3 in amino acids: CASSGNSQGRYGYTF. CDR3 in DNA: TGTGCCAGCAGCGGGAATTCACAGGGGCGCTATGGCTACACCTTC.